These T cell receptor beta chains were read from a single sample in a study of T-cell memory formation after mild COVID-19. TCRdb reprocessed the 5' RACE reads with MiXCR, giving one entry per CDR3 protein. The sample includes about 110,000 distinct CDR3 sequences, 15% to 20% of them seen just once. Sequencing input: PBMCs or a T cell subset sorted from them (not recorded which). These receptors were taken from a man aged 18 to 30 who had mild COVID-19 (a few samples of this study predate the infection). Cell type and time point are not known. Both conserved end residues are part of each CDR3. The order of the fields is CDR3 protein, CDR3 DNA, V gene, J gene, clone size, D gene. The D gene is left open where the match is weak. A row's size may be missing; if present it is once, few, many or a size class.

cdr3_aa: CASSQGFGTGANSPLHF; cdr3_nt: TGTGCCAGCAGCCAAGGATTTGGGACAGGGGCTAATTCACCCCTCCACTTT; v_call: TRBV4-2; j_call: TRBJ1-6; clone_size: NA; d_call: TRBD1
cdr3_aa: CAWTTFPATNTEAFF; cdr3_nt: TGTGCCTGGACCACATTCCCGGCAACCAACACTGAAGCTTTCTTT; v_call: TRBV30; j_call: TRBJ1-1; clone_size: NA; d_call: NA
cdr3_aa: CASSVGQMTEAFF; cdr3_nt: TGTGCCAGCAGCGTAGGACAGATGACTGAAGCTTTCTTT; v_call: TRBV7-2; j_call: TRBJ1-1; clone_size: NA; d_call: NA
cdr3_aa: CASSLEEHGYTF; cdr3_nt: TGCGCCAGCAGCTTGGAAGAGCATGGCTACACCTTC; v_call: TRBV5-1; j_call: TRBJ1-2; clone_size: many; d_call: NA
cdr3_aa: CASSQLGLAGGRTDTQYF; cdr3_nt: TGCGCCAGCAGCCAACTGGGACTAGCGGGGGGTCGCACAGATACGCAGTATTTT; v_call: TRBV4-3; j_call: TRBJ2-3; clone_size: few; d_call: TRBD2
cdr3_aa: CASSLSGRPGELFF; cdr3_nt: TGCGCCAGCAGCTTATCCGGGAGGCCCGGGGAGCTGTTTTTT; v_call: TRBV5-1; j_call: TRBJ2-2; clone_size: few; d_call: TRBD2
cdr3_aa: CASSVQGLAGELFF; cdr3_nt: TGTGCCAGCAGCGTACAGGGTCTTGCCGGGGAGCTGTTTTTT; v_call: TRBV9; j_call: TRBJ2-2; clone_size: NA; d_call: NA
cdr3_aa: CASALLTGGADTQYF; cdr3_nt: TGTGCCAGCGCACTGCTCACGGGGGGAGCAGATACGCAGTATTTT; v_call: TRBV12-3/TRBV12-4; j_call: TRBJ2-3; clone_size: few; d_call: TRBD2
cdr3_aa: CASSSQAGGLETQYF; cdr3_nt: TGTGCCAGCAGTTCCCAGGCGGGGGGCTTAGAGACCCAGTACTTC; v_call: TRBV12-3/TRBV12-4; j_call: TRBJ2-5; clone_size: many; d_call: TRBD2
cdr3_aa: CASSLVLAEGETQYF; cdr3_nt: TGTGCCAGCAGCTTAGTTCTAGCGGAGGGAGAGACCCAGTACTTC; v_call: TRBV7-2; j_call: TRBJ2-5; clone_size: NA; d_call: TRBD2